The 18 T cell receptor beta chains below were found in one sample sequenced in a study of CD8 T cells in Susac syndrome. RNA amounts of roughly 0.45 to 1 ug underwent reverse transcription with random hexamers. TCRdb reprocessed the immunoSEQ multiplex PCR reads with MiXCR, giving one entry per CDR3 protein. The sample records 120,000 or so distinct CDR3 sequences, about 95% being singletons. Sequenced material: CD4+ T cells from PBMCs. The receptors were gathered from a human donor in good health.

The rearrangement uses TRBV5-1 and TRBJ2-5, with 8 nucleotides matching TRBD1. This CDR3 region has 14 residues. Germline CDR1 and CDR2: SGHRS and YFSETQ. The ends lost 6 bases at V and 7 bases at J; junction bases unmatched: 11. As DNA, the CDR3 is TGCGCCAGCACGCGAGGCAGGGGGCCGATGACCCAGTACTTC. Its protein product is CASTRGRGPMTQYF.

The chain combines TRBV2 with TRBJ1-3; D possibly corresponds to TRBD1 (5 bases). The CDR3 length is 15 residues. The V gene's germline CDR1 is SNHLY and CDR2 FYNNEI. Trimming removed 6 bases at V and 4 bases at J, with 16 bases between. The CDR3 sequence is CASSYAQGSGNTIYF. The CDR3 coding sequence is TGTGCCAGCAGCTATGCGCAGGGATCGGGAAACACCATATATTTT.

The J gene is TRBJ1-5, the V gene TRBV19; D call uncertain. Between the trimmed V and J ends, which lost 5 bases and 3 bases, there was a span of 8 bases. This CDR3 has 13 amino acids. Germline V gene data show CDR1 as LNHDA and CDR2 as SQIVND (reference sequence). CDR3 residues: CASSGRDNQPQHF. As DNA, the CDR3 is TGTGCCAGTAGTGGACGGGACAATCAGCCCCAGCATTTT.

The chain joins TRBV20-1 to TRBJ2-7; D might be TRBD1 or TRBD2, each matching 6 bases. V lost 4 bases and J 0 bases, leaving 13 bases between the germline ends. Germline V gene sequence: CDR1 DFQATT, CDR2 SNEGSKA (reference sequence). The CDR3 covers 14 residues. The CDR3 reads CSAKGGKISYEQYF. The DNA of the CDR3 is TGCAGTGCTAAGGGGGGCAAAATCTCCTACGAGCAGTACTTC.

The chain carries TRBV18 and TRBJ2-2; 7 bases map to TRBD2. J gave up 3 bases and V 0 bases, and 1 base lay outside the gene matches. The CDR3 runs 15 residues. Looked up from germline, CDR1 is KGHSH and CDR2 is LQKENI. This CDR3 is CASSPPGGDTGELFF. DNA of the CDR3: TGTGCCAGCTCACCACCGGGAGGGGACACCGGGGAGCTGTTTTTT.

This rearrangement joins TRBV7-9 to TRBJ2-3; TRBD1 matches 9 bases. V gave up 1 base and J gave up 5 bases; unmatched junction bases: 10. Per the germline V gene, CDR1 is SEHNR and CDR2 is FQNEAQ (reference sequence). The CDR3 spans 17 residues. The CDR3 protein is CASSLDRTGAFRDTQYF. The CDR3 DNA sequence: TGTGCCAGCAGCTTAGACCGGACAGGGGCATTCAGAGATACGCAGTATTTT.

The gene calls are TRBV29-1 and TRBJ2-5, with D maybe TRBD1 (6 bases). Per the germline V gene, CDR1 is SQVTM and CDR2 is ANQGSEA. This CDR3 contains 14 residues. With 6 bases removed from V and 2 bases from J, the gap between germline ends came to 16 bases. CDR3 in DNA: TGCAGCGTCCATACGGCAGGGGTACAAGAGACCCAGTACTTC. Translation gives CSVHTAGVQETQYF.

This clonotype was picked up one time. The chain has TRBV20-1 and TRBJ2-4; D perhaps matches TRBD2 (5 bases). This CDR3 region has 17 residues. V gave up 3 bases and J gave up 0 bases, with 18 bases separating them. Germline CDR1 reads DFQATT; CDR2 reads SNEGSKA (reference sequence). CDR3 nucleotides: TGCAGTGCTAGGACTCTCGGGAACATACTAGCCAAAAACATTCAGTACTTC. Translating it yields CSARTLGNILAKNIQYF.

The V call is TRBV30, the J call TRBJ1-5; D is unclear. CDR3 size: 13 residues. The V end lost 2 bases, the J end lost 1 base, and 6 bases lay between the germline ends. In germline, CDR1 is GTSNPN, CDR2 SVGIG (reference sequence). The DNA for the CDR3 is TGTGCCTGGAGTAGGAACAGCAATCAGCCCCAGCATTTT. It is translated as CAWSRNSNQPQHF.

This chain connects TRBV6-5 to TRBJ2-1; TRBD2 matches 12 bases. Germline V gene lookup returns CDR1 MNHEY and CDR2 SVGAGI. CDR3 size: 16 residues. V shed 0 bases, J shed 4 bases, and the junction held 1 base outside the gene matches. CDR3 sequence reads: CASSYSGLAGYNEQFF. Written as DNA, the CDR3 is TGTGCCAGCAGTTACTCCGGACTAGCGGGATACAATGAGCAGTTCTTC.

The chain links TRBV5-1 to TRBJ2-7; D perhaps matches TRBD1 (5 bases). Trimming left V 4 bases short and J 0 bases short, with 8 bases between. This CDR3 has 13 amino acids. CDR1 and CDR2 (germline): SGHRS, YFSETQ. The CDR3 DNA reads TGCGCCAGCAGCCGGACAAACTCCTACGAGCAGTACTTC. Translated: CASSRTNSYEQYF.

The chain couples TRBV6-1 to TRBJ1-1; 7 bases are shared with TRBD1. The CDR3 extends over 13 amino acids. J gave up 10 bases and V 6 bases, and 11 bases lay outside the gene matches. Germline CDR1 is MNHNS and CDR2 is SASEGT. The CDR3 nucleotides are TGTGCCAGCAGCGAGGGACAGACTGGTCGAGCTTTCTTT. It yields the protein CASSEGQTGRAFF.

This chain uses TRBV5-7 with TRBJ2-7; 7 nucleotides line up with TRBD1. TRBV5-7 is noted as an ORF with a role that remains uncertain. V shed 9 bases, J shed 7 bases, and the junction held 13 bases outside the gene matches. The CDR3 contains 13 residues. CDR3 residues: CAIPGRQTGEQYF. In DNA form, the CDR3 reads TGTGCCATCCCGGGACGACAGACAGGGGAGCAGTACTTC.

V usage is TRBV29-1 and J usage is TRBJ2-7; 8 bases are shared with TRBD1. The CDR3 sequence is 13 residues long. J gave up 1 base and V 7 bases, and 6 bases lay outside the gene matches. Germline V gene lookup returns CDR1 SQVTM and CDR2 ANQGSEA. The CDR3: CSAGQGVSYEQYF. As DNA, the CDR3 is TGCAGCGCTGGACAGGGAGTTTCCTACGAGCAGTACTTC.

This clonotype was recorded only once. The chain is built from TRBV19 and TRBJ1-2, with 10 bases that match TRBD1. J lost 7 bases, V lost 6 bases, and 8 bases had no gene match. This CDR3 contains 14 residues. The V gene's germline CDR1 is LNHDA and CDR2 SQIVND (reference sequence). CDR3 coding DNA: TGTGCCAGTAGCAGGGACAGGGGTGGGTCTGGCTACACCTTC. Translating it yields CASSRDRGGSGYTF.

The V and J genes are TRBV7-9 and TRBJ2-7; 7 bases align to TRBD1. The V segment lost 3 bases and the J segment 0 bases; nucleotides outside the gene matches: 5. The CDR3 has 15 residues. The germline CDR1 and CDR2 sequences are SEHNR and FQNEAQ (reference sequence). The CDR3 here is CASSLGTASSYEQYF. For the CDR3, the DNA is TGTGCCAGCAGCTTGGGGACAGCTAGCTCCTACGAGCAGTACTTC.

The chain is built from TRBV6-6 and TRBJ2-2; D could derive from TRBD1 or TRBD2 (5 bases each). CDR1 is MNHNY, CDR2 SVGAGI, per germline (reference sequence). There are 16 residues in the CDR3. V lost 6 bases and J lost 17, with 31 bases in between. CDR3 protein: CASSWWDLVGPGEPFF. CDR3 coding DNA: TGTGCCAGCAGCTGGTGGGACCTAGTCGGGCCCGGGGAGCCTTTTTTT.

The rearrangement joins TRBV20-1 to TRBJ2-7, with 8 bases lining up with TRBD2. The trim removed 5 bases at V and 2 bases at J, leaving 23 bases unmatched. The germline CDR1 and CDR2 sequences are DFQATT and SNEGSKA (reference sequence). This CDR3 is 19 amino acids long. This CDR3 is CSAFHDRAGERGPTYEQYF. DNA for the CDR3: TGCAGTGCTTTCCATGACAGAGCGGGAGAAAGGGGCCCAACCTACGAGCAGTACTTC.